Detailed here is one T cell receptor beta chain. Its antigen remains unidentified. CDR1 and CDR2 (germline): SGHRS, YFSETQ. The CDR3 covers 15 residues. V lost 2 bases, J lost 2 bases, and 13 bases lay in between. Clones were sequenced by immunoSEQ multiplex PCR, and TCRdb holds only the in-frame ones, with some missing. Of about 150,000 clones in the sample, under 95% were seen once. This specimen comes from a study of T cell responses to AZD1222 COVID-19 vaccine. Points from the study as a whole: In a largely white British group with more females than males, clonal diversity was possibly underestimated.

Sequenced here: peripheral blood, sampled 28 days after the second AZD1222 dose. The receptor's source is an adult who received the AZD1222 COVID-19 vaccine. The chain employs TRBV5-1 and TRBJ1-2; a possible D gene is TRBD1 (6 bases). The CDR3 is CASSFTGSTNYGYTF. The CDR3 DNA sequence: TGCGCCAGCAGCTTCACAGGGAGTACCAACTATGGCTACACCTTC.